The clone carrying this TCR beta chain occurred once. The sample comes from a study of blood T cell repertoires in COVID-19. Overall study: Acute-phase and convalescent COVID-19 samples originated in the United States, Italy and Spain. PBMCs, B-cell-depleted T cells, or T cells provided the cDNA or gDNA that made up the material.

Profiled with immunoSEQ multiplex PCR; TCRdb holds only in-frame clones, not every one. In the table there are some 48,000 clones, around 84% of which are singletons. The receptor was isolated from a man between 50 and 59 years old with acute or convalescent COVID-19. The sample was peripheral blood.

In DNA, the CDR3 is TGTGCCAGCACTAGGACACCCCGAGAGACCCAGTACTTC. Translation gives CASTRTPRETQYF. The chain combines TRBV6-5 with TRBJ2-5; D is perhaps TRBD1 (5 bases). V lost 7 bases and J 4 bases, leaving 13 bases between the germline ends. The germline CDR1 and CDR2 sequences are MNHEY and SVGAGI. The CDR3 length is 13 residues.